The table lists the clone carrying this T cell receptor (beta chain) with many counts. Its antigen is still unknown. PBMCs, at least 7 million per sample, were isolated. This CDR3 contains 18 residues. CDR1 and CDR2 (germline): LGHDT, YNNKEL (reference sequence). The V end lost 0 bases, the J end lost 2 bases, and 20 bases lay between the germline ends. These data originate in a study of blood T cells in healthy people across ages. Whole-study findings and limits: PBMCs were not sorted, which prevented a conclusive comparison of naive versus antigen-experienced cells. Versus aged donors, long-lived donors had higher diversity and more naive CD4+ cells.

A sample-barcoded 5' primer and a J-beta primer mix were used in a second PCR of roughly 7 to 12 cycles. Using its own MiXCR run on the 5' RACE reads, TCRdb lists one record per CDR3 protein. The sample consists of 550,000 to 650,000 distinct CDR3 sequences, approximately 30% of them appearing once. The sequence came from a woman of 80 years or more in good health. This chain uses TRBV3-1 with TRBJ2-7; D may be TRBD1 (5 bases). Material for sequencing was blood. CDR3 DNA: TGTGCCAGCAGCCAAGATCTGAGTTACCAGGGCAGCACCTACGAGCAGTACTTC. Translated: CASSQDLSYQGSTYEQYF.